This passage covers 24 T cell receptor beta chains from one sample sequenced in a study of identical twins (TCRdb year 2016). Libraries were constructed by 5' RACE. The reads were generated on an Illumina HiSeq 2000. TCRdb trimmed the raw reads at Q25, called clones with MiXCR and kept productive beta chains. CDR3 protein sequences are deduplicated, and each keeps its most common genes and DNA. The table for this sample lists roughly 230,000 distinct CDR3 sequences; about 8.3% of them were counted only once. The ten largest clonotypes hold over 2.5% of the sample. These data were likewise used in another study, on yellow fever vaccine responses in identical twins.

Sequencing was done on a sample of CD8+ T cells sorted from blood. These receptors were obtained from a woman between 18 and 29 years old in good health.

V gene TRBV20-1 combines with J gene TRBJ2-5, with D tentatively TRBD1 (6 bases). This CDR3 comprises 13 residues. V gave up 6 bases and J gave up 2 bases, with 13 bases separating them. From germline, CDR1 is DFQATT and CDR2 SNEGSKA (reference sequence). The CDR3 nucleotides are TGCAGTGCCAGAAAGAGGGGGCAAGAGACCCAGTACTTC. Its translation: CSARKRGQETQYF.

This clonotype has only a few counts. This chain links TRBV6-1 with TRBJ2-7; D ambiguous. The germline CDR1 and CDR2 sequences are MNHNS and SASEGT. V was trimmed by 2 bases and J by 4 bases, leaving 12 bases between them. CDR3 length equals 14 residues. CDR3: CASSELGILYEQYF. The CDR3 DNA reads as TGTGCCAGCAGTGAATTAGGGATCTTATACGAGCAGTACTTC.

The gene calls are TRBV5-6 and TRBJ2-1; D tentatively reads TRBD1 or TRBD2 (6 bases each). The V gene's germline CDR1 is SGHDT and CDR2 YYEEEE. This CDR3 is 17 amino acids long. Trimming stripped 2 bases from V and 0 bases from J, with 15 bases between. The CDR3: CASSFSPGGLSYNEQFF. The CDR3 DNA follows: TGTGCCAGCAGCTTTAGTCCCGGGGGCCTCTCCTACAATGAGCAGTTCTTC. Complete variable domain (other parts from reference TRBV5-6 and TRBJ2-1): DAGVTQSPTHLIKTRGQQVTLRCSPKSGHDTVSWYQQALGQGPQFIFQYYEEEERQRGNFPDRFSGHQFPNYSSELNVNALLLGDSALYLCASSFSPGGLSYNEQFFGPGTRLTVL.

A few counts support this clonotype. The J gene is TRBJ2-1, the V gene TRBV4-1; a possible D gene is TRBD2 (6 bases). The CDR3 consists of 14 residues. The V gene lost 0 bases and the J gene lost 8 bases, with 11 bases spanning the gap. Germline V gene lookup returns CDR1 MGHRA and CDR2 YSYEKL. The CDR3 DNA is TGCGCCAGCAGCCAAGATGGGGGGATAGATGAGCAGTTCTTC. This translates into CASSQDGGIDEQFF.

In its sample, this clonotype was seen many times. The J gene is TRBJ2-2, the V gene TRBV15, with D tentatively TRBD1 (5 bases). There are 12 residues in the CDR3. V was clipped by 8 bases and J by 7 bases, with 11 bases between them. CDR1 is LNHNV and CDR2 is YYDKDF in the germline V gene (reference sequence). The CDR3 DNA is TGTGCCACCTCCGGCAGGGACGGGGAGCTGTTTTTT. Residues: CATSGRDGELFF.

The chain has TRBV3-1 and TRBJ2-7; D tentatively reads TRBD1 or TRBD2 (5 bases each). The CDR3 contains 15 residues. Trimming took off 4 bases at V and 3 bases at J, with 16 bases between the two ends. The germline V gene has CDR1 LGHDT and CDR2 YNNKEL (reference sequence). The CDR3 DNA reads as TGTGCCAGCAGCCCCGATGGGGGACGGAGCTACGAGCAGTACTTC. It specifies CASSPDGGRSYEQYF.

The table lists this clonotype with a few counts. The chain uses TRBV19 and TRBJ2-2; D is unclear. The CDR3 has 14 amino acids. The V and J ends lost 1 base and 1 base respectively, with 4 bases between them. The germline CDR1 and CDR2 sequences are LNHDA and SQIVND (reference sequence). The CDR3 spells CASSIGQNTGELFF. The CDR3 DNA reads as TGTGCCAGTAGTATAGGCCAGAACACCGGGGAGCTGTTTTTT.

The chain uses TRBV12-3 or TRBV12-4 and TRBJ1-1; D is possibly TRBD1 (5 bases). The CDR3 contains 15 residues. Trimming took 1 base from V and 6 from J, leaving 15 bases between them. The CDR3 here is CASSLVGGAGAEAFF. Written as DNA, the CDR3 is TGTGCCAGCAGTTTAGTCGGTGGGGCGGGGGCTGAAGCTTTCTTT.

The gene calls are TRBV27 and TRBJ2-1; no reliable D call. Germline CDR1 reads MNHEY; CDR2 reads SMNVEV (reference sequence). With 2 bases removed from V and 9 bases from J, the gap between germline ends came to 11 bases. The CDR3 consists of 13 residues. The CDR3 bases are TGTGCCAGCAGTTTAACTGCGGTTTTTGAGCAGTTCTTC. Encoded protein: CASSLTAVFEQFF.

V and J are TRBV20-1 and TRBJ2-2, with a possible D match to TRBD2 (5 bases). Trimming removed 3 bases from V and 1 base from J, with 6 bases in between. The germline CDR1 and CDR2 sequences are DFQATT and SNEGSKA (reference sequence). The CDR3 runs to 13 residues. CDR3 sequence (DNA): TGCAGTGCTAGGACTAAGAACACCGGGGAGCTGTTTTTT. It encodes CSARTKNTGELFF.

A few counts support this clonotype. The chain couples TRBV7-9 to TRBJ2-7; TRBD2 matches at 13 bases. The J segment lost 6 bases and the V segment lost 4 bases, leaving 6 bases of the junction unmatched. Germline loops: CDR1 SEHNR, CDR2 FQNEAQ (reference sequence). The CDR3 is made up of 15 amino acids. CDR3 coding DNA: TGTGCCAGCAGCTCAACTAGCGGGAGGGCCGTCGAGCAGTACTTC. Residues: CASSSTSGRAVEQYF.

There are many counts of this clonotype. This chain joins TRBV6-1 and TRBJ1-2; 12 nucleotides match TRBD1. Trimming cost V 4 bases and J 4 bases; bases outside gene matches: 4. Germline V gene lookup returns CDR1 MNHNS and CDR2 SASEGT. The CDR3 spans 15 residues. In DNA, the CDR3 is TGTGCCAGCAGTGTAGGGACAGGGGGCAGCTATGGCTACACCTTC. Its translation: CASSVGTGGSYGYTF.

A few counts support this clonotype. The rearrangement joins TRBV15 to TRBJ2-3; 10 positions match TRBD2. The CDR3 covers 16 residues. Germline V CDR1 and CDR2: LNHNV, YYDKDF (reference sequence). The V segment lost 5 bases and the J segment 6 bases; nucleotides outside the gene matches: 11. CDR3 nucleotide sequence: TGTGCCACCAGCCTTACGAGCGGGGGGGCCAGGGATACGCAGTATTTT. Translated, it gives CATSLTSGGARDTQYF.

This clonotype was recorded many times. This chain uses TRBV27 with TRBJ2-7; D call uncertain. CDR3 length: 12 amino acids. Trimming took 0 bases from V and 6 from J, leaving 6 bases between them. Germline lookup yields CDR1 MNHEY and CDR2 SMNVEV (reference sequence). The CDR3 protein is CASSLSTGEQYF. DNA for the CDR3: TGTGCCAGCAGTTTATCGACCGGCGAGCAGTACTTC.

The sample holds many counts of this clonotype. J is TRBJ2-1 and V is TRBV27; TRBD2 aligns across 8 bases. V gave up 1 base and J gave up 5 bases; unmatched junction bases: 7. Germline CDR1 and CDR2: MNHEY and SMNVEV (reference sequence). The CDR3 extends over 16 amino acids. CDR3 residues: CASSLLGSGTNNEQFF. As DNA, the CDR3 is TGTGCCAGCAGTTTATTAGGTAGCGGGACAAACAATGAGCAGTTCTTC.

This clonotype has a count of ten or more. The chain has TRBV20-1 and TRBJ1-4, with D maybe TRBD1 (6 bases). Germline V gene lookup returns CDR1 DFQATT and CDR2 SNEGSKA (reference sequence). The CDR3 is made up of 15 amino acids. V shed 4 bases and J shed 0 bases, with 12 bases lying between them. The CDR3 is CSATPYRATNEKLFF. The DNA of the CDR3 is TGCAGTGCTACCCCTTACAGGGCAACTAATGAAAAACTGTTTTTT.

This clonotype occurred a few times. The chain joins TRBV20-1 to TRBJ2-7; 8 nucleotides align to TRBD2. V dropped 0 bases and J dropped 3; count of bases not matched to a gene: 7. The CDR3 sequence is 15 residues long. Germline V gives CDR1 DFQATT, CDR2 SNEGSKA (reference sequence). CDR3 protein: CSARDYSGSDYEQYF. Here the CDR3 DNA reads TGCAGTGCTAGAGACTACAGCGGGAGCGACTACGAGCAGTACTTC.

This clonotype occurred many times. This sequence joins TRBV12-3 or TRBV12-4 and TRBJ2-1, with TRBD1 matching 9 bases. J lost 5 bases, V lost 7 bases, and 6 bases had no gene match. The CDR3 is made up of 14 amino acids. CDR3 region: CASKPGQGHNEQFF. CDR3 bases: TGTGCCAGCAAACCGGGACAGGGACACAATGAGCAGTTCTTC.

V is TRBV2 and J is TRBJ1-1; 8 bases agree with TRBD1. This CDR3 spans 17 amino acids. Germline V gene sequence: CDR1 SNHLY, CDR2 FYNNEI. V lost 2 bases and J lost 4; bases outside the gene matches: 12. The CDR3 is CASSESGWDRLGTEAFF. The CDR3 bases are TGTGCCAGCAGTGAATCAGGTTGGGACAGGTTGGGCACTGAAGCTTTCTTT. Full variable domain (remainder filled in from reference TRBV2 and TRBJ1-1): EPEVTQTPSHQVTQMGQEVILRCVPISNHLYFYWYRQILGQKVEFLVSFYNNEISEKSEIFDDQFSVERPDGSNFTLKIRSTKLEDSAMYFCASSESGWDRLGTEAFFGQGTRLTVV.

The rearrangement links TRBV28 to TRBJ2-2; possible D gene TRBD1, 5 bases. Germline CDR1 is MDHEN and CDR2 is SYDVKM. The V end was cut by 5 bases, the J end by 6 bases, with 19 bases between. The CDR3 runs to 16 residues. The CDR3 bases are TGTGCCAGCAGTAAGGGGTTCTCAGTTAGGGCCGGGGAGCTGTTTTTT. It is translated as CASSKGFSVRAGELFF. The entire variable domain, with the rest obtained from reference TRBV28 and TRBJ2-2, is as follows: DVKVTQSSRYLVKRTGEKVFLECVQDMDHENMFWYRQDPGLGLRLIYFSYDVKMKEKGDIPEGYSVSREKKERFSLILESASTNQTSMYLCASSKGFSVRAGELFFGEGSRLTVL.

The rearrangement uses TRBV7-9 and TRBJ2-7; D gene unclear. Per germline, CDR1 SEHNR and CDR2 FQNEAQ (reference sequence). The V end was cut by 5 bases, the J end by 3 bases, with 11 bases between. The CDR3 contains 13 residues. CDR3 DNA sequence: TGTGCCAGCAGCAGCCGCGTGGTCTACGAGCAGTACTTC. This translates into CASSSRVVYEQYF.

This clonotype was picked up many times. The chain couples TRBV5-1 to TRBJ2-7, with D hard to call. The germline V gene has CDR1 SGHRS and CDR2 YFSETQ. CDR3 size: 14 residues. The V end was cut by 5 bases, the J end by 3 bases, with 15 bases between. The CDR3 DNA reads as TGCGCCAGCAGTGGGCCCCCCAGCGACTACGAGCAGTACTTC. Protein: CASSGPPSDYEQYF.

This clonotype was seen more than once but under ten times. The rearrangement links TRBV27 to TRBJ2-1, with D hard to call. Trimming cost V 7 bases and J 8 bases, with 15 bases left between them. This CDR3 spans 13 amino acids. Germline-derived CDR1 and CDR2 are MNHEY and SMNVEV (reference sequence). This CDR3 reads CASKLPYVHEQFF. Written as DNA, the CDR3 is TGTGCCAGCAAGCTACCATACGTTCATGAGCAGTTCTTC.

In this sample, this clonotype turned up a few times. The chain couples TRBV9 to TRBJ2-7; 7 positions match TRBD1. The J segment lost 3 bases and the V segment lost 0 bases, leaving 3 bases of the junction unmatched. The CDR3 length is 14 residues. The germline V gene has CDR1 SGDLS and CDR2 YYNGEE. CDR3 DNA: TGTGCCAGCAGCGTAGGGGACAGCGTCTACGAGCAGTACTTC. It encodes CASSVGDSVYEQYF.